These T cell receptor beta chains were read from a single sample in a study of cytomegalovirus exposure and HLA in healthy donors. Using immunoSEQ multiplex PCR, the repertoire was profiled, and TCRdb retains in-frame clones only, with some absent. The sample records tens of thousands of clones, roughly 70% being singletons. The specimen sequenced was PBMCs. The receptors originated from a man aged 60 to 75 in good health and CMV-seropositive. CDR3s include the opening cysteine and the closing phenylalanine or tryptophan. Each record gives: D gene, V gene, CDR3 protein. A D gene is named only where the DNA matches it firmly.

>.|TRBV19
CASSISGVNEQFF
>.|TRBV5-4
CASSLDSQGRNTGELFF
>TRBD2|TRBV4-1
CASSRDTSGRNEQFF
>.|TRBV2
CASTEGAANWYEQYF
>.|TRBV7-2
CASSLNRNTEAFF
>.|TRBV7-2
CASSFNGGVNTGELFF
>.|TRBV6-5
CASSQKQGVQRAFF
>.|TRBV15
CATRDYYNEQFF
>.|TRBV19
CASSTMGLDTQYF
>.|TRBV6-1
CASIPETGNTEAFF
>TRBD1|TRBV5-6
CASSLRDRGIFHYEQYF
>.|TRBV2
CASINLAIGGNEQFF
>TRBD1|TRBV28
CASSPHSGTVHEQYF
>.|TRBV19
CASRTASSGANVLTF
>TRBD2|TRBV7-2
CASSLVSSGRGEAKNIQYF
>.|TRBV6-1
CASSEPGGGYTF
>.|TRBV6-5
CASSSFEETQYF
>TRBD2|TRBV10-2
CASTGSGSETQYF
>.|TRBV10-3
CAISEPSSDEQYF
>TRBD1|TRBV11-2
CASSFIQGRHSQREKLFF
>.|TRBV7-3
CASRINTNTEAFF
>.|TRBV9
CASSVGRATNEKLFF
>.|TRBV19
CASSINPGLPYEQYF
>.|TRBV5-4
CASSLTGNSYNEQFF
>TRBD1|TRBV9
CASSVEGASTDTQYF
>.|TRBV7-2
CASSKGGFPDSNQPQHF
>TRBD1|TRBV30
CAWDSGTGGEQYF
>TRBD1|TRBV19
CASSIPGQGIYEQYF
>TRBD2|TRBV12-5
CASGSIAGLEQFF
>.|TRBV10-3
CATSLGTADTQYF
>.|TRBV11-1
CASSPSIYGYEQYF
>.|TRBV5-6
CASSLGQVLYNEQFF
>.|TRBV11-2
CASSFNTGPYEQYF
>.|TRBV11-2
CASSWAGRNEQYF
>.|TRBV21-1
CASSKGTQDRSPEEAYEQYF
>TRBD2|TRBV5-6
CASSLFSGGVSYNEQFF
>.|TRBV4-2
CASSQAGTSAFF
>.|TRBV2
CASIRETYGYTF
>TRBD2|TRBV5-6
CASSSGTTEFF
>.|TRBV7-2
CASSSQGGSSPLHF
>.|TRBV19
CASTGRGRGNEKLFF